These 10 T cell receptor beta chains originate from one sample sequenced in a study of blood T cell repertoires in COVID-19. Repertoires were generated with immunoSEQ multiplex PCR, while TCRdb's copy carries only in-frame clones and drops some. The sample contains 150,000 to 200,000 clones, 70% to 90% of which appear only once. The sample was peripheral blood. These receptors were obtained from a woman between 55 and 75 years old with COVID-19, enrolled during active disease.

The DNA for the CDR3 is TGTGCCAGCAGTGTGACAGGGGCGGGCACCGGGGAGCTGTTTTTT. Protein sequence: CASSVTGAGTGELFF. The genes are TRBV25-1 and TRBJ2-2, with TRBD1 identical over 8 bases. The ends lost 4 bases at V and 4 bases at J; junction bases unmatched: 5. The CDR3 length is 15 residues. Germline CDR1 and CDR2: MGHDK and SYGVNS.

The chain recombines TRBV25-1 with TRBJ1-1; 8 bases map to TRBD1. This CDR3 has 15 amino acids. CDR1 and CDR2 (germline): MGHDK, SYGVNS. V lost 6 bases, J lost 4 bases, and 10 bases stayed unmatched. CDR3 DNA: TGTGCCAGCAGCCCAGGGTTCAGGGGGCCCACTGAAGCTTTCTTT. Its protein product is CASSPGFRGPTEAFF.

Here the CDR3 reads CASSFGVRGTGWSYEQYF. CDR3 sequence (DNA): TGTGCCAGCAGTTTTGGTGTCCGGGGGACAGGATGGTCCTACGAGCAGTACTTC. The chain is built from TRBV28 and TRBJ2-7; 8 bases fit TRBD1. CDR1 and CDR2 (germline): MDHEN, SYDVKM. This CDR3 is 18 amino acids long. V lost 3 bases to trimming and J lost 1 base; unmatched junction nucleotides: 14.

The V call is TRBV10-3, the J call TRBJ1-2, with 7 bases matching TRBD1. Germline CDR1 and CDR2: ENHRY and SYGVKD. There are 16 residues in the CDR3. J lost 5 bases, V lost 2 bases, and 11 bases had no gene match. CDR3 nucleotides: TGTGCCATCAGTGAGACCGGGACAGTCGTATCATATGGCTACACCTTC. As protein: CAISETGTVVSYGYTF.

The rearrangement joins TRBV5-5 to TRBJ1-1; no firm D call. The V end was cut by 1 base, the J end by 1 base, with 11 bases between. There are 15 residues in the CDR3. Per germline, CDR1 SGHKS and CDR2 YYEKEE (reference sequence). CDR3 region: CASSLNAGKNTEAFF. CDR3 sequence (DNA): TGTGCCAGCAGCTTGAACGCCGGGAAGAACACTGAAGCTTTCTTT. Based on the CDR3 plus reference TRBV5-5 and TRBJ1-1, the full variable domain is DAGVTQSPTHLIKTRGQQVTLRCSPISGHKSVSWYQQVLGQGPQFIFQYYEKEERGRGNFPDRFSARQFPNYSSELNVNALLLGDSALYLCASSLNAGKNTEAFFGQGTRLTVV.

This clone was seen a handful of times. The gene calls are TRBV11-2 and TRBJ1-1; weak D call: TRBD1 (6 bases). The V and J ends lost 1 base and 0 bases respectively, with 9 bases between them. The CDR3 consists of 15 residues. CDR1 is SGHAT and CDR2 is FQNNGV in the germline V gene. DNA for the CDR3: TGTGCCAGCAGCTTAGGGACAGTGCTGAACACTGAAGCTTTCTTT. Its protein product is CASSLGTVLNTEAFF.

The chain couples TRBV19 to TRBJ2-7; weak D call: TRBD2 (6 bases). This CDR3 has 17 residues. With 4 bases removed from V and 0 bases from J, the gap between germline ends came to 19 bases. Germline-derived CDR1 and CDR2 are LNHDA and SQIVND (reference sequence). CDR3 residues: CASSTPEGTQSSYEQYF. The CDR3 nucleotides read TGTGCCAGTAGTACACCGGAGGGGACTCAAAGCTCCTACGAGCAGTACTTC.

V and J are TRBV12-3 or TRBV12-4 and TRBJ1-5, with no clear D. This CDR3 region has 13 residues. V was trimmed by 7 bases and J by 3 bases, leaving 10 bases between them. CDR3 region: CASKSVHNQPQHF. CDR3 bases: TGTGCCAGCAAAAGCGTTCACAATCAGCCCCAGCATTTT.

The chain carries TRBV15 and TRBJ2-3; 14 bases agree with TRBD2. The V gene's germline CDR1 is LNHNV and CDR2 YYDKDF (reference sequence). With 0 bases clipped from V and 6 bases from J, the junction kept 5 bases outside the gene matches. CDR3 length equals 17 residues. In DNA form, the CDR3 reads TGTGCCACCAGCAGAGATCTCCGGACTAGCGGGAGGGATACGCAGTATTTT. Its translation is CATSRDLRTSGRDTQYF.

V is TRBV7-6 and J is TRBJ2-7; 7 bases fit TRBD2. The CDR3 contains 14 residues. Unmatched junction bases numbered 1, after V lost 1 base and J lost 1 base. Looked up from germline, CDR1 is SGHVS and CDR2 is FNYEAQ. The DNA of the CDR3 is TGTGCCAGCAGCTTAGGGGGGGGATCCTACGAGCAGTACTTC. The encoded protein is CASSLGGGSYEQYF.